This TCR beta chain was observed in a study of beta chain features in type 1 diabetes. Study findings and constraints: A moderate, significant TCRB CDR3 shortening appeared in type 1 diabetes across four CD4+ subsets.

As to this clone: Antigen specificity is unknown.

Since all of the isolated RNA was reverse transcribed, expressed TCRB transcripts were what got sequenced. The table came from immunoSEQ multiplex PCR; TCRdb's copy has only in-frame clones and leaves some out. The sample has some 47,000 clones; approximately 40% are singletons. This sequence was found in a man aged 25-45 years with type 1 diabetes. Sequencing input: stem cell memory CD4+ T cells from blood.

The CDR3 protein is CASSLGQGLMNTEAFF. CDR3 DNA: TGCGCCAGCAGCTTGGGGCAGGGCCTTATGAACACTGAAGCTTTCTTT. V gene TRBV5-1 combines with J gene TRBJ1-1; TRBD1 might be the D (5 bases). The V end was cut by 0 bases, the J end by 0 bases, with 12 bases between. This CDR3 region has 16 residues. CDR1 and CDR2 (germline): SGHRS, YFSETQ.